The 27 T cell receptor beta chains in this list originate from one sample, sequenced in a study of OX40 agonist ivuxolimab in advanced cancers. Library prep was done by the immunoSEQ multiplex PCR assay. Held by TCRdb, this immuneACCESS table contains in-frame sequences only and omits some clones. Under half of the omission traces to an unresolved V gene where checked; the cause of the rest is unknown. Here the sample has 76,000 or so clones; 80% to 90% occur a single time. The ten largest make up roughly 6% of the sample. This sample comprised CD4+ or CD8+ T cells sorted from blood, obtained in a trial of the OX40 agonist ivuxolimab. The receptors were sampled from an adult with an advanced solid tumor such as melanoma, head and neck, liver or kidney cancer.

The chain employs TRBV9 and TRBJ2-1; 7 positions match TRBD1. The CDR3 is made up of 13 amino acids. Germline V gene lookup returns CDR1 SGDLS and CDR2 YYNGEE. V lost 4 bases to trimming and J lost 10 bases; unmatched junction nucleotides: 8. CDR3 sequence (DNA): TGTGCCAGCAGCAAATGGGACAGCCGGGAGCAGTTCTTC. This sequence encodes CASSKWDSREQFF.

The chain is built from TRBV18 and TRBJ2-2; no clear D gene. CDR1 KGHSH and CDR2 LQKENI come from the germline V gene. The CDR3 is made up of 14 amino acids. The V end was cut by 3 bases, the J end by 5 bases, with 10 bases between. The CDR3 coding sequence is TGTGCCAGCTCACCTTCCGTGGAGACCGGGGAGCTGTTTTTT. It specifies CASSPSVETGELFF.

The count of this clone is one. The CDR3 reads CASSLGGGETQYF. CDR3 sequence (DNA): TGCGCCAGCAGCTTGGGCGGCGGGGAGACCCAGTACTTC. The chain joins TRBV5-1 to TRBJ2-5; D may be TRBD2 (5 bases). CDR3 length: 13 amino acids. Germline V CDR1 and CDR2: SGHRS, YFSETQ. The V and J ends lost 0 bases and 5 bases respectively, with 8 bases between them.

The J gene is TRBJ1-4, the V gene TRBV2, with 9 bases identical to TRBD1. Germline-derived CDR1 and CDR2 are SNHLY and FYNNEI. With V trimmed by 8 bases and J by 3 bases, 7 bases remained unmatched. The CDR3 contains 15 residues. Here the CDR3 DNA reads TGTGCCAGCGGAGGGACAGGGAACGCTAATGAAAAACTGTTTTTT. Amino acids: CASGGTGNANEKLFF.

The chain recombines TRBV27 with TRBJ2-7, with 11 bases aligning to TRBD1. J was trimmed by 3 bases and V by 4 bases; bases with no gene match: 5. CDR1 MNHEY and CDR2 SMNVEV come from the germline V gene (reference sequence). There are 15 residues in the CDR3. The CDR3 DNA follows: TGTGCCAGCAGTTCCCCGGGACAGGGGGACTACGAGCAGTACTTC. It translates to CASSSPGQGDYEQYF.

V is TRBV9 and J is TRBJ2-1; 7 bases are a match to TRBD2. Per germline, CDR1 SGDLS and CDR2 YYNGEE. The CDR3 has 15 residues. After removal of 4 bases from V and 7 bases from J, the junction contained 11 bases not matched to a gene. For the CDR3, the DNA is TGTGCCAGCAGCTTCCCCCCCGGGGGGTCAAATGAGCAGTTCTTC. It encodes CASSFPPGGSNEQFF.

This clone was seen only once. One end of the junction does not line up with germline, which may come from a read error. In the same sample, other DNA sequences code for this CDR3. This rearrangement joins TRBV19 to TRBJ2-1; tentative D call: TRBD1 (7 bases). This CDR3 has 15 residues. The V gene's germline CDR1 is LNHDA and CDR2 SQIVND (reference sequence). CDR3 in DNA: TGTGCCAGTAGTCGACAGGGAGGCTCCTACAATGAGCAATTCTTC. The encoded protein is CASSRQGGSYNEQFF. The whole variable domain, filled in from reference TRBV19 and TRBJ2-1, reads DGGITQSPKYLFRKEGQNVTLSCEQNLNHDAMYWYRQDPGQGLRLIYYSQIVNDFQKGDIAEGYSVSREKKESFPLTVTSAQKNPTAFYLCASSRQGGSYNEQFFGPGTRLTVL.

The chain joins TRBV6-1 to TRBJ1-1; possible D gene TRBD1, 6 bases. In germline, CDR1 is MNHNS, CDR2 SASEGT. This CDR3 is built from 14 residues. V was shortened by 2 bases and J by 11 bases, with 18 bases between the two germline ends. Written as DNA, the CDR3 is TGTGCCAGCAGTGAAACAGGGTGGCGGGAGAAGGCTTTCTTT. Protein product: CASSETGWREKAFF.

The chain links TRBV11-1 to TRBJ2-3; 13 nucleotides line up with TRBD2. Per the germline V gene, CDR1 is SGHAT and CDR2 is FQDESV (reference sequence). The CDR3 consists of 15 residues. J gave up 6 bases and V 3 bases, and 3 bases lay outside the gene matches. In nucleotides, the CDR3 is TGTGCCAGCAGCTTTTTACTAGCGGGAGGGGATACGCAGTATTTT. Amino acid sequence: CASSFLLAGGDTQYF.

CDR3 region: CASSQDSWGLAGGPWGTDTQYF. CDR3 bases: TGTGCCAGCAGCCAAGATTCTTGGGGACTAGCGGGGGGGCCGTGGGGCACAGATACGCAGTATTTT. The gene calls are TRBV14 and TRBJ2-3; 16 nucleotides line up with TRBD2. The germline V gene encodes CDR1 SGHDN and CDR2 FVKESK. V trimming: 0 bases; J trimming: 1 base; junction bases outside the gene matches: 13. The CDR3 totals 22 residues.

The CDR3 protein is CASHTGRPQETQYF. CDR3 bases: TGTGCCAGCCACACCGGGAGACCCCAAGAGACCCAGTACTTC. The rearrangement uses TRBV19 and TRBJ2-5; tentatively, D is TRBD2 (6 bases). The V and J ends lost 9 bases and 1 base respectively, with 15 bases between them. Germline loops: CDR1 LNHDA, CDR2 SQIVND (reference sequence). CDR3 length: 14 amino acids.

The chain joins TRBV2 to TRBJ1-5; a weak D match, TRBD1 (5 bases). The germline V gene has CDR1 SNHLY and CDR2 FYNNEI. This CDR3 comprises 13 residues. The V end lost 10 bases, the J end lost 5 bases, and 15 bases lay between the germline ends. The CDR3 DNA reads as TGTGCCACAGAGAGGGACGGGGATCAGCCCCAGCATTTT. It encodes CATERDGDQPQHF.

This chain uses TRBV11-3 with TRBJ2-2, with a possible D match to TRBD1 (5 bases). There are 15 residues in the CDR3. Germline-derived CDR1 and CDR2 are SGHNT and YENEEA. V lost 6 bases and J lost 3, with 14 bases in between. CDR3 loop: CASSRTLQDTGELFF. CDR3 DNA sequence: TGTGCCAGCAGTCGAACTTTACAGGACACCGGGGAGCTGTTTTTT.

V usage is TRBV5-6 and J usage is TRBJ2-1; TRBD2 might be the D (5 bases). Trimming pared 4 bases from V and 7 bases from J, leaving 18 bases between. CDR3 length: 15 amino acids. Germline-derived CDR1 and CDR2 are SGHDT and YYEEEE. The CDR3 DNA reads as TGTGCCAGCAGCCCCCTGAGGGAAGGATTGAATGAGCAGTTCTTC. Amino acids: CASSPLREGLNEQFF. The complete variable domain, with remaining parts taken from reference TRBV5-6 and TRBJ2-1, reads DAGVTQSPTHLIKTRGQQVTLRCSPKSGHDTVSWYQQALGQGPQFIFQYYEEEERQRGNFPDRFSGHQFPNYSSELNVNALLLGDSALYLCASSPLREGLNEQFFGPGTRLTVL.

The chain links TRBV5-6 to TRBJ1-6, with TRBD1 as a possible D gene (5 bases). The CDR3 length is 18 residues. Trimming left V 4 bases short and J 2 bases short, with 19 bases between. Per the germline V gene, CDR1 is SGHDT and CDR2 is YYEEEE. CDR3 region: CASSTVADSWPYNSPLHF. CDR3 DNA: TGTGCCAGCAGCACAGTCGCCGACAGTTGGCCCTATAATTCACCCCTCCACTTT.

This sequence joins TRBV4-2 and TRBJ2-7, with 11 nucleotides matching TRBD2. The trim removed 5 bases at V and 0 bases at J, leaving 9 bases unmatched. This CDR3 is built from 17 residues. CDR1 is LGHNA, CDR2 YNFKEQ, per germline. CDR3 in DNA: TGTGCCAGCAGCATTCGTAGCGGGGGGGCCGGCTCCTACGAGCAGTACTTC. It translates to CASSIRSGGAGSYEQYF.

This chain joins TRBV7-9 and TRBJ1-3; perhaps TRBD1 as D (5 bases). Per the germline V gene, CDR1 is SEHNR and CDR2 is FQNEAQ (reference sequence). The CDR3 consists of 15 residues. V lost 1 base to trimming and J lost 3 bases, with 10 bases between them. CDR3 DNA sequence: TGTGCCAGCAGCTTAGGGGGAACAGGTGGAAACACCATATATTTT. As protein: CASSLGGTGGNTIYF.

The chain carries TRBV30 and TRBJ2-7, with TRBD2 identical over 8 bases. Per the germline V gene, CDR1 is GTSNPN and CDR2 is SVGIG (reference sequence). The trim removed 8 bases at V and 2 bases at J, leaving 11 bases unmatched. This CDR3 has 14 amino acids. As DNA, the CDR3 is TGTGCCGGGGGGAACGGAGCGGGGGCCTACGAGCAGTACTTC. Translated, it gives CAGGNGAGAYEQYF.

The V gene is TRBV19, the J gene TRBJ2-4; D uncertain. V gave up 3 bases and J gave up 8 bases, with 14 bases separating them. The germline V gene encodes CDR1 LNHDA and CDR2 SQIVND (reference sequence). The CDR3 extends over 14 amino acids. This chain's CDR3 is CASSIEPLTHIQYF. The CDR3 coding sequence is TGTGCCAGTAGTATTGAGCCCTTAACCCACATTCAGTACTTC.

This chain joins TRBV11-2 and TRBJ2-2; D may be TRBD2 (5 bases). V shed 5 bases and J shed 4 bases, with 14 bases lying between them. Germline CDR1 and CDR2: SGHAT and FQNNGV. The CDR3 covers 15 residues. The chain's CDR3 is CASSPGNPTTGELFF. CDR3 nucleotides: TGTGCCAGCAGCCCCGGGAACCCCACCACCGGGGAGCTGTTTTTT.

This clone has more than one count but fewer than ten. The chain carries TRBV29-1 and TRBJ1-1; D is uncertain. Germline CDR1 SQVTM, CDR2 ANQGSEA. The CDR3 is 13 residues long. The V end lost 7 bases, the J end lost 1 base, and 13 bases lay between the germline ends. The CDR3 loop is CSALLSWNTEAFF. CDR3 DNA sequence: TGCAGCGCTCTACTCAGTTGGAACACTGAAGCTTTCTTT.

The chain joins TRBV7-9 to TRBJ2-7; no clear D gene. Trimming took off 11 bases at V and 6 bases at J, with 17 bases between the two ends. This CDR3 has 12 residues. Germline V gene sequence: CDR1 SEHNR, CDR2 FQNEAQ (reference sequence). CDR3 loop: CAGTPLDGEQYF. CDR3 nucleotides: TGTGCCGGCACCCCCCTCGACGGCGAGCAGTACTTC.

There are a few counts of this clone. The rearrangement joins TRBV2 to TRBJ2-3; D is unclear. The V end was cut by 6 bases, the J end by 1 base, with 11 bases between. This CDR3 region has 14 residues. In germline, CDR1 is SNHLY, CDR2 FYNNEI. The CDR3 reads CASSLGSGTDTQYF. CDR3 nucleotide sequence: TGTGCCAGCAGCCTGGGAAGCGGCACAGATACGCAGTATTTT.

The chain couples TRBV6-5 to TRBJ1-6; D not resolved. Germline assignment: CDR1 MNHEY and CDR2 SVGAGI. The V gene lost 2 bases and the J gene lost 11 bases, with 7 bases spanning the gap. The CDR3 spans 12 residues. Here the CDR3 DNA reads TGTGCCAGCAGTTACGGTGGAACACCCCTCCACTTT. Translation gives CASSYGGTPLHF.

This chain joins TRBV28 and TRBJ2-7; 9 nucleotides match TRBD1. The length of the CDR3 is 13 residues. J lost 6 bases, V lost 2 bases, and 2 bases had no gene match. Per germline, CDR1 MDHEN and CDR2 SYDVKM. The CDR3: CASSLGTGIEQYF. Here the CDR3 DNA reads TGTGCCAGCAGTTTAGGGACAGGGATCGAGCAGTACTTC.

This chain uses TRBV29-1 with TRBJ1-1; no firm D call. This CDR3 contains 11 residues. CDR1 and CDR2 from the germline V gene are SQVTM and ANQGSEA. Trimming removed 1 base from V and 6 bases from J, with 6 bases in between. CDR3 in amino acids: CSVEAVAEAFF. DNA for the CDR3: TGCAGCGTTGAAGCGGTAGCTGAAGCTTTCTTT.

The genes are TRBV7-2 and TRBJ2-5; D unclear. The DNA end is a closer match to TRBJ2-7, so the J assignment may be wrong. CDR1 and CDR2 from the germline V gene are SGHTA and FQGNSA. The CDR3 loop spans 11 amino acids. CDR3 sequence: CASTPGYEQYF. DNA of the CDR3: TGTGCCAGCACCCCGGGCTACGAGCAGTACTTC.